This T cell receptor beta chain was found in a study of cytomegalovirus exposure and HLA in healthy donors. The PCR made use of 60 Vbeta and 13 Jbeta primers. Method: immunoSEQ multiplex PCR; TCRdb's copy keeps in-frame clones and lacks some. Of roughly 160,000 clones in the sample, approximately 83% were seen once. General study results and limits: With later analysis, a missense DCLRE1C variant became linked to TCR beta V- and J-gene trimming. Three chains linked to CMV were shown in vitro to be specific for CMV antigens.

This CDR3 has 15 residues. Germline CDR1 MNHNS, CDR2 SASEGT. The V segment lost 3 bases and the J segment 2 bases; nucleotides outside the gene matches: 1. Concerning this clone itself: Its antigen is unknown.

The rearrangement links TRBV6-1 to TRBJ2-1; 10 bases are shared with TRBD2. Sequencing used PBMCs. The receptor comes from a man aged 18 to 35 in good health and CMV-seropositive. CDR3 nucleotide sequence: TGTGCCAGCAGTGAGCTAGCGGGAGCCTACAATGAGCAGTTCTTC. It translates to CASSELAGAYNEQFF.